This TCR beta chain was captured in a study of T cell responses to AZD1222 COVID-19 vaccine. Measured with immunoSEQ multiplex PCR; TCRdb has only the in-frame clones, and not every one. In the table there are 100,000 or so clones, roughly 90% of which are singletons. Remarks on this clone: Antigen: not known.

Study-wide points: Repertoires were sampled only after the peak T cell response.

The sequence was collected from an adult in good health. The source material was peripheral blood, sampled on day 0 of AZD1222 vaccination.

CDR3 bases: TGCGCCAGCAGAGAGGCAGGGCAGGGCAGTGTTACGGGCTACACCTTC. Amino acid sequence: CASREAGQGSVTGYTF. This chain links TRBV5-1 with TRBJ1-2, with a tentative D call TRBD1 (5 bases). This CDR3 region has 16 residues. Trimming left V 5 bases short and J 8 bases short, with 25 bases between. Per germline, CDR1 SGHRS and CDR2 YFSETQ.